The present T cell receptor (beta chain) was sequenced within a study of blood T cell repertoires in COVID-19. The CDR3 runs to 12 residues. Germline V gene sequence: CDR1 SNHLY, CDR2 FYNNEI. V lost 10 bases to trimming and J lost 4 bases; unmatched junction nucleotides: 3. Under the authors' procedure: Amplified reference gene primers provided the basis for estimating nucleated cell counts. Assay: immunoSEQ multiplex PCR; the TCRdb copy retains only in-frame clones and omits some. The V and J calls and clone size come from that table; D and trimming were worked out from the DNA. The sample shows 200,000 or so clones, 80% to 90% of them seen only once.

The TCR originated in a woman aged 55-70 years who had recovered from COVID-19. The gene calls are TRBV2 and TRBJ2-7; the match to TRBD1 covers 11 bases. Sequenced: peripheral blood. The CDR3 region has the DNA TGTGCCACAAGGGACAGGGGGTACGAGCAGTACTTC. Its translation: CATRDRGYEQYF.